The T cell receptor beta chain described here comes from a study of blood T cell repertoires in COVID-19. Sequenced by immunoSEQ multiplex PCR; TCRdb stores in-frame clones only, minus some. The sample yields about 240,000 clones, 82% seen once. The sequenced material came from peripheral blood. The TCR comes from a woman in her 70s with acute or convalescent COVID-19.

The CDR3 bases are TGTGCCAGTAGTAATCAGGGCTTGAACACTGAAGCTTTCTTT. Its protein product is CASSNQGLNTEAFF. This sequence joins TRBV19 and TRBJ1-1; a weak D match, TRBD1 (5 bases). The CDR3 is made up of 14 amino acids. The V and J ends lost 4 bases and 0 bases respectively, with 9 bases between them. The germline V gene has CDR1 LNHDA and CDR2 SQIVND (reference sequence).